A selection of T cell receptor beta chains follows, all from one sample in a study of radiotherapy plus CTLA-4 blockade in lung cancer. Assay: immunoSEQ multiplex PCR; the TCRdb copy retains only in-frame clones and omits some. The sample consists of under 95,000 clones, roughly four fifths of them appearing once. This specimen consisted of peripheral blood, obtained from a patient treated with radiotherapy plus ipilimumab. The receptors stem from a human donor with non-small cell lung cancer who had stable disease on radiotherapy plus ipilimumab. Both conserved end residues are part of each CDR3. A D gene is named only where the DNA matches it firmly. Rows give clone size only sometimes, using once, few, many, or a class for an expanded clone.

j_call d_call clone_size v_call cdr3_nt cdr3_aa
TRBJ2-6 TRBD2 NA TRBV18 TGTGCCAGCTCACCACGGGGGGGCTCTGGGGCCAACGTCCTGACTTTC CASSPRGGSGANVLTF
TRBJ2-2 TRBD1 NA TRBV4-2 TGTGCCAGCAGCCCTTCCGGACAGGAGGTCCTCGGAATGGGCGGGGAGCTGTTTTTT CASSPSGQEVLGMGGELFF
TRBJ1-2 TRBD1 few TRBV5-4 TGTGCCAGCAGAATCCAGGGGGCTGGCTATGGCTACACCTTC CASRIQGAGYGYTF
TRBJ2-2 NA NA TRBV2 TGTGCCAGCAGCGGGTTCAGAGGAGGTACTAGGAACACCGGGGAGCTGTTTTTT CASSGFRGGTRNTGELFF
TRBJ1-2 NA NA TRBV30 TGTGCCTGGAATCGTTTGGGGGGCGGGTATGGCTACACCTTC CAWNRLGGGYGYTF
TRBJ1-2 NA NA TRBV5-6 TGTGCCAGCAGCCCGGACTTGGTGGAGGGAGGCTACACCTTC CASSPDLVEGGYTF
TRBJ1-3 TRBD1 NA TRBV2 TGTGCCAGCAGTGCAGGGGGAAACTCTGGAAACACCATATATTTT CASSAGGNSGNTIYF
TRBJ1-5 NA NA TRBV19 TGTGCCAGTAGTATTGACAGTGGTCAGGGAAGTCAGCCCCAGCATTTT CASSIDSGQGSQPQHF
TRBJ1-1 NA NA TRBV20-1 TGCAGTGCTAGACTGAACACTGAAGCTTTCTTT CSARLNTEAFF
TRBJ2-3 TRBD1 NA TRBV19 TGTGCCAGTAGCCCCCCGGGACAGGGCTCAGATACGCAGTATTTT CASSPPGQGSDTQYF
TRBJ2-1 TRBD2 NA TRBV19 TGTGCCAGTAGTTTAGGGGCTAGCGGGAGCAATGAGCAGTTCTTC CASSLGASGSNEQFF
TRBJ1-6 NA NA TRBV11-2 TGTGCCAGCAGCGTTCAGGGGAATAGCAATAATTCACCCCTCCACTTT CASSVQGNSNNSPLHF
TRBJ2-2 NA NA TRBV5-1 TGCGCCAGCAGCTCGAACACGTTGGCGGGAAACACCGGGGAGCTGTTTTTT CASSSNTLAGNTGELFF
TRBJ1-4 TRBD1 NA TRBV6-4 TGTGCCAGCAGAGCCGGGACAGGGGCCTCAAAACTGTTTTTT CASRAGTGASKLFF
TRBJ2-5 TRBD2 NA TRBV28 TGTGCCAGCAGTCTTGCGGGGGGCCAGTACTTC CASSLAGGQYF
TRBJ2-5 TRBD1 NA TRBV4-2 TGTGCCAGCAGCCGCGCTTTACAGGGGCAAGAGACCCAGTACTTC CASSRALQGQETQYF
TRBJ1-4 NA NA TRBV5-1 TGCGCCAGCAGCCACCCAGGAGGTATCACTAATGAAAAACTGTTTTTT CASSHPGGITNEKLFF
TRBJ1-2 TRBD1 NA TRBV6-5 TGTGCCAGCAGCTGGGCCGGGACAGGGCCTGGCTACACCTTC CASSWAGTGPGYTF
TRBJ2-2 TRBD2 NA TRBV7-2 TGTGCCAGCAGCTTAATCAGCGGGGCGAACACCGGGGAGCTGTTTTTT CASSLISGANTGELFF
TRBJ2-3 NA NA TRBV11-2 TGTGCCAGCAGCTTACACGGGGGAGTCACAGATACGCAGTATTTT CASSLHGGVTDTQYF
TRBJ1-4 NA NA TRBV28 TGTGCCAGCAGGAACCAGGGAACTAATGAAAAACTGTTTTTT CASRNQGTNEKLFF
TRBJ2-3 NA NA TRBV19 TGTGCCAGTAGATTACAGAGTTCCACAGATACGCAGTATTTT CASRLQSSTDTQYF
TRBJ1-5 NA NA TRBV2 TGTGCCAGCAGTCGGGCTCAGGGAAATCAGCCCCAGCATTTT CASSRAQGNQPQHF
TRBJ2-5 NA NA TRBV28 TGTGCCAGCAGTTCCCCCCCGCAGGGCCTCCCGAGGGAGACCCAGTACTTC CASSSPPQGLPRETQYF
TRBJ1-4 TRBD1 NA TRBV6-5 TGTGCCAGCAGTACGGACAGGGCTAATGAAAAACTGTTTTTT CASSTDRANEKLFF
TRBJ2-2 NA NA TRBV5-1 TGCGCCAGCAGCTTGGCTAGGGTGAACACCGGGGAGCTGTTTTTT CASSLARVNTGELFF
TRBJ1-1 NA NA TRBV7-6 TGTGCCAGCAGCTTGGGCGGGGGGGACTACACTGAAGCTTTCTTT CASSLGGGDYTEAFF
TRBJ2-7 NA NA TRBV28 TGTGCCAGCAGTTTATCCAGGCGGGGCAGTAGCTCCTACGAGCAGTACTTC CASSLSRRGSSSYEQYF
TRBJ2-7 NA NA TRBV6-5 TGTGCCAGCAGTATCTCGGGATCATCCTACGAGCAGTACTTC CASSISGSSYEQYF
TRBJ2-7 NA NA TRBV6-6 TGTGCCAGCAGTTACCCTAGTTCCGAGCAGTACTTC CASSYPSSEQYF
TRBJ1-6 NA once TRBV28 TGTGCCAGCGTGACAGGTCATAATTCACCCCTCCACTTT CASVTGHNSPLHF
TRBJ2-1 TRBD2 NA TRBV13 TGTGCCAGCAGCTTAAGCGGGAGGGCCGGGAATGAGCAGTTCTTC CASSLSGRAGNEQFF
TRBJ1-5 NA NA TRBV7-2 TGTGCCAGCAGCCACTCAAGTAGCAATCAGCCCCAGCATTTT CASSHSSSNQPQHF
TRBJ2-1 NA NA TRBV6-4 TGTGCCAGCAGTGACGCCGGACAGCTCTTTTTCTTC CASSDAGQLFFF
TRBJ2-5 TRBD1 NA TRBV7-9 TGTGCCAGCAGCTTAGCGGGACAGGGTACGGAGACCCAGTACTTC CASSLAGQGTETQYF
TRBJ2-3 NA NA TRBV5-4 TGTGCCAGCAGCTTATCTGGGCGCACAGATACGCAGTATTTT CASSLSGRTDTQYF
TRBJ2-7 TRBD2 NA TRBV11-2 TGTGCCAGCAGCTTAGCCCGACCGACTAGCGGGAGGGCCTACGAGCAGTACTTC CASSLARPTSGRAYEQYF
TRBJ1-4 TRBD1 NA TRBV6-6 TGTGCCAGCAGTGCCACAGGGGGTGGGAATGAAAAACTGTTTTTT CASSATGGGNEKLFF